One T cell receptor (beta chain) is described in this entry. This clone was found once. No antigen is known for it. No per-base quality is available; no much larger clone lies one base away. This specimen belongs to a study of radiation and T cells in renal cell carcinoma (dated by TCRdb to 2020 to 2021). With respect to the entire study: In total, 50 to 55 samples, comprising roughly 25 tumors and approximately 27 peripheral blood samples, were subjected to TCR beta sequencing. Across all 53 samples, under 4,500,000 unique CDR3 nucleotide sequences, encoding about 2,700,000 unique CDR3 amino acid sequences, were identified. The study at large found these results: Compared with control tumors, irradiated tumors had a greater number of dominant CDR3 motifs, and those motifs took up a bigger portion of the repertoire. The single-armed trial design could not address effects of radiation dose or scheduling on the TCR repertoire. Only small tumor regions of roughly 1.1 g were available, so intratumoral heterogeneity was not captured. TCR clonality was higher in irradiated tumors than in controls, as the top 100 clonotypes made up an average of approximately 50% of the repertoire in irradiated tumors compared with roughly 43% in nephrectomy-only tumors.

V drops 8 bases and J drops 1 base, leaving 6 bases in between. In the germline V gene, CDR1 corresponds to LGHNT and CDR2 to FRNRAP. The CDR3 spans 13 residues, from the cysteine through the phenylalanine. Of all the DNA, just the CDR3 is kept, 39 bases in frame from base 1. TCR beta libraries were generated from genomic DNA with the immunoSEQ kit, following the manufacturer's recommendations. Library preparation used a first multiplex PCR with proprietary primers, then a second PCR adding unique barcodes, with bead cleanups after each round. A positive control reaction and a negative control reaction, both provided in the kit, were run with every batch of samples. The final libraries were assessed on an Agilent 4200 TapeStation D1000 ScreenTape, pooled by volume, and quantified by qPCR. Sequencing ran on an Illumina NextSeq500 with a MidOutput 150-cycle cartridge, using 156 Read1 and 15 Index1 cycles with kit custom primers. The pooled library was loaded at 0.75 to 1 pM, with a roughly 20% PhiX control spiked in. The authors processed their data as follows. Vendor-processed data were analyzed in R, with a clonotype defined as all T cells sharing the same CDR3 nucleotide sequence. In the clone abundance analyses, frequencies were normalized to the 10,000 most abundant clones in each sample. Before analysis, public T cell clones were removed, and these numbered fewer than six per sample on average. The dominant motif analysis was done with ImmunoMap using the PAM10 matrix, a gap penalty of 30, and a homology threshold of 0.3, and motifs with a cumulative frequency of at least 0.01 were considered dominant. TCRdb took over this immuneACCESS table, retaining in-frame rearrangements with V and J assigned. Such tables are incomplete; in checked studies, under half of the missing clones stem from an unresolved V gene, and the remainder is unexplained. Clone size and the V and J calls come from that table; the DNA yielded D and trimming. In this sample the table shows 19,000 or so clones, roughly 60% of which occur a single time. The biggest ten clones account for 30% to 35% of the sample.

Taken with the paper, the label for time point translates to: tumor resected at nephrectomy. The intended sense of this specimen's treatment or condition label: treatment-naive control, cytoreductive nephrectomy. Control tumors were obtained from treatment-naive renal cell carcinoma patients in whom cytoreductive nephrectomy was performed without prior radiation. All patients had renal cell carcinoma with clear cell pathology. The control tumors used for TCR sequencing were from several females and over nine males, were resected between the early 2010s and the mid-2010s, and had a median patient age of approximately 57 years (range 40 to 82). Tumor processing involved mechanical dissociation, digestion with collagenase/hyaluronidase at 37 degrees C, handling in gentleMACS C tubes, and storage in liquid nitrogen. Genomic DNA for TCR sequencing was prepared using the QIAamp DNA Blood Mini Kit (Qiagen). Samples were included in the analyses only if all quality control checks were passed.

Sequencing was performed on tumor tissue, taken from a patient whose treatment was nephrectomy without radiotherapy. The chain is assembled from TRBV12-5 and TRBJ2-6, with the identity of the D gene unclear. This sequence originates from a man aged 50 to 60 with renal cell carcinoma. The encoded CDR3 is CASSPSGANVLTF. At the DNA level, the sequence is TGTGCTAGTTCGCCGTCTGGGGCCAACGTCCTGACTTTC.